A single sample is the source of the 3 T cell receptor beta chains below, sequenced in a study of blood T cell repertoires in COVID-19. The table came from immunoSEQ multiplex PCR; TCRdb's copy has only in-frame clones and leaves some out. This table has some 53,000 clones, less than 90% appearing once. Source material: peripheral blood. Receptors originate from a human donor with active COVID-19. The donor label of this sample is uncertain.

CDR3 bases: TGTGCCAGCAGCGTAGGGGGGCAACTCTACAATGAGCAGTTCTTC. This translates into CASSVGGQLYNEQFF. J is TRBJ2-1 and V is TRBV9, with a possible D match to TRBD1 (6 bases). The CDR3 sequence is 15 residues long. Germline values: CDR1 SGDLS, CDR2 YYNGEE. Trimming left V 0 bases short and J 3 bases short, with 10 bases between.

This CDR3 is CARTGGYEQYF. The CDR3, as DNA: TGTGCCAGGACCGGGGGTTACGAGCAGTACTTC. The V gene is TRBV5-3, the J gene TRBJ2-7, with D possibly matching TRBD2 (6 bases). TRBV5-3 is an ORF; its function is uncertain. The CDR3 sequence is 11 residues long. Trimming took 8 bases from V and 4 from J, leaving 10 bases between them.

The chain has TRBV4-3 and TRBJ1-1; no firm D call. Germline CDR1 and CDR2: LGHNA and YSLEER. The V and J ends lost 0 bases and 1 base respectively, with 9 bases between them. The CDR3 totals 15 residues. The CDR3 region is CASSQERHPNTEAFF. In DNA, the CDR3 is TGCGCCAGCAGCCAAGAACGACACCCGAACACTGAAGCTTTCTTT.